This T cell receptor beta chain was captured by sequencing in a study of shared clonotypes between healthy human individuals. The germline CDR1 and CDR2 sequences are SEHNR and FQNEAQ (reference sequence). Trimming removed 5 bases from V and 4 bases from J, with 12 bases in between. The CDR3 is 13 amino acids. Naive CD8 cells comprised CD45RO-negative, CCR7-positively selected cells, excluding terminally differentiated effector memory CD45RA+ cells. TCRdb keeps only in-frame clones here, not all; method: immunoSEQ multiplex PCR. The table shows around 2,000,000 clones, with about 95% occurring only once.

This sequence originates from a man aged 18-30 years in good health. The chain has TRBV7-9 and TRBJ2-7; no clear D gene. The sequenced sample was naive CD8+ T cells sorted from blood. The CDR3, as DNA: TGTGCCAGCAGCGACACGTCTGGGTACGAGCAGTACTTC. Amino acids: CASSDTSGYEQYF.